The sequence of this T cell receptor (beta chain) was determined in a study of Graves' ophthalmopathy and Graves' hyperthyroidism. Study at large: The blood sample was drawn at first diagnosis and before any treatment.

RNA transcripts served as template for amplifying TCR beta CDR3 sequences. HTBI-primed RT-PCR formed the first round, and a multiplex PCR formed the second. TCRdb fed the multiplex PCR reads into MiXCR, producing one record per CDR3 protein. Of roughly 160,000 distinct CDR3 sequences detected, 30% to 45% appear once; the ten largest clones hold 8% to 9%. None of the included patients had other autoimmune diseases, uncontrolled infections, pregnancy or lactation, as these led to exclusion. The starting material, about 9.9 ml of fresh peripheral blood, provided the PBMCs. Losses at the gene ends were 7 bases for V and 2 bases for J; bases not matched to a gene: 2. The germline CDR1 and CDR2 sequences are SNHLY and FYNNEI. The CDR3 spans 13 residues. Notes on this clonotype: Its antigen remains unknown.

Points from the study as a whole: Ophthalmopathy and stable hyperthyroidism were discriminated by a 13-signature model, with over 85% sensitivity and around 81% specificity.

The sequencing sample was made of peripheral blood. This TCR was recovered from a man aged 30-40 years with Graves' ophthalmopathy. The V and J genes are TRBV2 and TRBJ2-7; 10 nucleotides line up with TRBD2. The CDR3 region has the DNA TGTGCCAGCAAGCGGGAGGGCCCCTACGAGCAGTACTTC. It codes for CASKREGPYEQYF.